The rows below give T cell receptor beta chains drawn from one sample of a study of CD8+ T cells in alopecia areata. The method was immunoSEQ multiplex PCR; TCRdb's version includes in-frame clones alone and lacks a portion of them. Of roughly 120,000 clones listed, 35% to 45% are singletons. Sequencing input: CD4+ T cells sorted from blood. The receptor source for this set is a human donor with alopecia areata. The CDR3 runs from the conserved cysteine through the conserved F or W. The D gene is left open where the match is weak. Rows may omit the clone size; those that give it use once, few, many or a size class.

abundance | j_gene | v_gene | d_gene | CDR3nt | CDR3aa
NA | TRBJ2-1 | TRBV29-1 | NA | TGCAGCGGCGCCAGTTACTCCTACAATGAGCAGTTCTTC | CSGASYSYNEQFF
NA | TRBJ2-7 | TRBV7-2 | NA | TGTGCCAGCAGCCGGGACGGAGACTACGAGCAGTACTTC | CASSRDGDYEQYF
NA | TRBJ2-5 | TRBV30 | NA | TGTGCCTGGCAAGGGGCAGAGACCCAGTACTTC | CAWQGAETQYF
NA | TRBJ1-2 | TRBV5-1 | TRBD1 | TGCGCCAGCAGCTTGGCGACAGGGGGCGACTATGGCTACACCTTC | CASSLATGGDYGYTF
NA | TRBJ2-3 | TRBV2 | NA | TGTGCCAGCAGGACCGGGAGCCAAGATACGCAGTATTTT | CASRTGSQDTQYF
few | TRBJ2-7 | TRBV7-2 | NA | TGTGCCAGCAGCTTCTCAGACAGGAACCTAGACTACGAGCAGTACTTC | CASSFSDRNLDYEQYF
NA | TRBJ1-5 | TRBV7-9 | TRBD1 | TGTGCCAGCAGCTATGAGGGGGCGAGTCAGCCCCAGCATTTT | CASSYEGASQPQHF
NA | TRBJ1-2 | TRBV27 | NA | TGTGCCAGCAGCCCCACGCTTGGCAGCAGCTATGGCTACACCTTC | CASSPTLGSSYGYTF
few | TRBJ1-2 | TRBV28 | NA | TGTGCCAGCACAACCCCAATAGGGGCTGGCTACACCTTC | CASTTPIGAGYTF
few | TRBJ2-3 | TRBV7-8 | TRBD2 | TGTGCCAGCAGCACGACTAGCGACACAGATACGCAGTATTTT | CASSTTSDTDTQYF
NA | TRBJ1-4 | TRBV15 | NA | TGTGCCACCAGCCTCTTGCGACTCGGGCAGAAGAATGAAAAACTGTTTTTT | CATSLLRLGQKNEKLFF
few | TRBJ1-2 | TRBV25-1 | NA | TGTGCCAGCAGTCTCCAAGGGGGCTACACCTTC | CASSLQGGYTF
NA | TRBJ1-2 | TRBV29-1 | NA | TGCAGCGTCACGGAAAACTATGGCTACACCTTC | CSVTENYGYTF
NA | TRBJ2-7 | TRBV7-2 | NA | TGTGCCAGCAGCTTAGCCTTTGACTACGAGCAGTACTTC | CASSLAFDYEQYF
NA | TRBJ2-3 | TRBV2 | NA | TGTGCCAGCAGACCGGGCCTACAGGGAGATACGCAGTATTTT | CASRPGLQGDTQYF
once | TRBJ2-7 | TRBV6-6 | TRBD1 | TGTGCCAGCAGTTACACAGGGGGGACCTACCAGCAGTACTTC | CASSYTGGTYQQYF
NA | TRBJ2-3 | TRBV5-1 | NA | TGCGCCAGCAGCTTGGTGCTCACAGATACGCAGTATTTT | CASSLVLTDTQYF
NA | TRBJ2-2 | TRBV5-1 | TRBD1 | TGCGCCAGCAGCTTGGTGACAGGGGGGACCCTCGGGGAGCTGTTTTTT | CASSLVTGGTLGELFF
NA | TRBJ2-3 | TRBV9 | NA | TGTGCCAGCAGCCCGCGACTAAATTCAGATACGCAGTATTTT | CASSPRLNSDTQYF
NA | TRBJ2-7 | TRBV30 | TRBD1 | TGTGCCTGGAACCGGGACAGGGGCTACGAGCAGTACTTC | CAWNRDRGYEQYF